These T cell receptor beta chains were read from a single sample in a study of shared clonotypes between healthy human individuals. The data were produced by immunoSEQ multiplex PCR, yet TCRdb's version contains in-frame clones alone and is incomplete. The data contain about 1.5 million clones, 95% to 99% of them singletons. The sequenced sample consisted of naive CD4+ T cells sorted from blood. The source is a young man in good health. Both conserved end residues are part of each CDR3. A D gene is named only where the DNA matches it firmly. Not all rows give a size; the values are once, few, many and, for expanded clones, a class.

j_call: TRBJ2-1; d_call: NA; clone_size: NA; v_call: TRBV21-1; cdr3_nt: TGTGCCAGCAGCAAACCTGGACTAGCGGGACTTGGGGGTTACAATGAGCAGTTCTTC; cdr3_aa: CASSKPGLAGLGGYNEQFF
j_call: TRBJ1-2; d_call: NA; clone_size: NA; v_call: TRBV7-9; cdr3_nt: TGTGCCAGCAGCTTAGAACGGGAGAACTATGGCTACACCTTC; cdr3_aa: CASSLERENYGYTF
j_call: TRBJ2-7; d_call: TRBD2; clone_size: NA; v_call: TRBV18; cdr3_nt: TGTGCCAGCTCACCAATTACAGCAGGAGGTAGCGGGAGGTACTCAGAGCAGTACTTC; cdr3_aa: CASSPITAGGSGRYSEQYF
j_call: TRBJ2-1; d_call: NA; clone_size: once; v_call: TRBV9; cdr3_nt: TGTGCCAGCAGCGTAGTTGACAGCTACAATGAGCAGTTCTTC; cdr3_aa: CASSVVDSYNEQFF
j_call: TRBJ1-5; d_call: TRBD1; clone_size: few; v_call: TRBV7-9; cdr3_nt: TGTGCCAGCAGCTTAGGACAGGGGAGCAATCAGCCCCAGCATTTT; cdr3_aa: CASSLGQGSNQPQHF
j_call: TRBJ1-2; d_call: TRBD1; clone_size: NA; v_call: TRBV6-5; cdr3_nt: TGTGCCAGCAGCCAGGGACAGAACTCTTATGGCTACACCTTC; cdr3_aa: CASSQGQNSYGYTF
j_call: TRBJ2-7; d_call: NA; clone_size: NA; v_call: TRBV5-6; cdr3_nt: TGTGCCAGCAGCTTTTCCAGCCACCAATTTTACGAGCAGTACTTC; cdr3_aa: CASSFSSHQFYEQYF
j_call: TRBJ2-1; d_call: NA; clone_size: NA; v_call: TRBV27; cdr3_nt: TGTGCCAGCACCCTTAGCGGCTCCTACAATGAGCAGTTCTTC; cdr3_aa: CASTLSGSYNEQFF
j_call: TRBJ1-2; d_call: NA; clone_size: NA; v_call: TRBV7-3; cdr3_nt: TGTGCCAGCAGCTTAGGGCATGGCTACACCTTC; cdr3_aa: CASSLGHGYTF
j_call: TRBJ2-5; d_call: TRBD2; clone_size: NA; v_call: TRBV27; cdr3_nt: TGTGCCAGCAGTCTACTAGCGGGAGGGGAGACCCAGTACTTC; cdr3_aa: CASSLLAGGETQYF
j_call: TRBJ1-3; d_call: NA; clone_size: NA; v_call: TRBV6-6; cdr3_nt: TGTGCCAGCAGTGGGGGGGCCTTTGGAAACACCATATATTTT; cdr3_aa: CASSGGAFGNTIYF
j_call: TRBJ2-5; d_call: NA; clone_size: NA; v_call: TRBV9; cdr3_nt: TGTGCCAGCAGCGTAGGTGTTCGGGGGCGTTTACAAGAGACCCAGTACTTC; cdr3_aa: CASSVGVRGRLQETQYF
j_call: TRBJ1-2; d_call: NA; clone_size: once; v_call: TRBV9; cdr3_nt: TGTGCCAGCAGCAACCCAAACTATGGCTACACCTTC; cdr3_aa: CASSNPNYGYTF
j_call: TRBJ2-7; d_call: TRBD1; clone_size: NA; v_call: TRBV19; cdr3_nt: TGTGCCAGTAGTATAGAGCTACCTCGTGGGACAGGAACCTACGAGCAGTACTTC; cdr3_aa: CASSIELPRGTGTYEQYF
j_call: TRBJ2-7; d_call: NA; clone_size: NA; v_call: TRBV19; cdr3_nt: TGTGCCAGTAGTACCCCCCGGAGGGGAGTCTACGAGCAGTACTTC; cdr3_aa: CASSTPRRGVYEQYF
j_call: TRBJ2-1; d_call: NA; clone_size: once; v_call: TRBV6-4; cdr3_nt: TGTGCCAGCCGAGCGAGCCGGGGCTCCTACAATGAGCAGTTCTTC; cdr3_aa: CASRASRGSYNEQFF
j_call: TRBJ2-1; d_call: TRBD2; clone_size: once; v_call: TRBV6-6; cdr3_nt: TGTGCCAGCAACCAAGCGGGACTGCCGAATGAGCAGTTCTTC; cdr3_aa: CASNQAGLPNEQFF
j_call: TRBJ2-1; d_call: TRBD1; clone_size: NA; v_call: TRBV7-6; cdr3_nt: TGTGCCAGCAGCCCTGGGACAGGGAGAATTGAGCAGTTCTTC; cdr3_aa: CASSPGTGRIEQFF
j_call: TRBJ1-5; d_call: TRBD1; clone_size: NA; v_call: TRBV15; cdr3_nt: TGTGCCACCAGCAGAGGGGGACAGAATCAGCCCCAGCATTTT; cdr3_aa: CATSRGGQNQPQHF
j_call: TRBJ1-5; d_call: TRBD1; clone_size: NA; v_call: TRBV10-3; cdr3_nt: TGTGCCATCAGTGAGGGGCCCGGGGACAGGAATCAGCCCCAGCATTTT; cdr3_aa: CAISEGPGDRNQPQHF
j_call: TRBJ2-1; d_call: NA; clone_size: NA; v_call: TRBV10-2; cdr3_nt: TGCGCCAGCAGTGAGCTAGCGCCCAATGAGCAGTTCTTC; cdr3_aa: CASSELAPNEQFF
j_call: TRBJ2-2; d_call: NA; clone_size: NA; v_call: TRBV30; cdr3_nt: TGTGCCTGGAGTTTAAGTAACACCGGGGAGCTGTTTTTT; cdr3_aa: CAWSLSNTGELFF
j_call: TRBJ1-5; d_call: NA; clone_size: NA; v_call: TRBV23-1; cdr3_nt: TGCGCCAGCAGTCAATTGAGCAATCAGCCCCAGCATTTT; cdr3_aa: CASSQLSNQPQHF
j_call: TRBJ2-3; d_call: NA; clone_size: NA; v_call: TRBV18; cdr3_nt: TGTGCCAGCTCACTTCCGGACACAGATACGCAGTATTTT; cdr3_aa: CASSLPDTDTQYF
j_call: TRBJ1-1; d_call: NA; clone_size: NA; v_call: TRBV5-4; cdr3_nt: TGTGCCAGCAGCTTCCTTCAGGGGAACACTGAAGCTTTCTTT; cdr3_aa: CASSFLQGNTEAFF
j_call: TRBJ2-2; d_call: NA; clone_size: NA; v_call: TRBV19; cdr3_nt: TGTGCCAGTACCATTCCGGGACCGACCCGCACCGGGGAGCTGTTTTTT; cdr3_aa: CASTIPGPTRTGELFF
j_call: TRBJ2-2; d_call: TRBD1; clone_size: NA; v_call: TRBV19; cdr3_nt: TGTGCCAGCGAATACCGACAGGGGCCGTTCGCGAACACCGGGGAGCTGTTTTTT; cdr3_aa: CASEYRQGPFANTGELFF
j_call: TRBJ1-1; d_call: NA; clone_size: NA; v_call: TRBV5-4; cdr3_nt: TGTGCCAGCAGCTTGGAGGTCGGGAGGGGGGCTGAAGCTTTCTTT; cdr3_aa: CASSLEVGRGAEAFF
j_call: TRBJ1-2; d_call: TRBD1; clone_size: once; v_call: TRBV5-4; cdr3_nt: TGTGCCAGCAGCTTGGGCCGACAGGGCATCGGCTACACCTTC; cdr3_aa: CASSLGRQGIGYTF
j_call: TRBJ2-5; d_call: TRBD2; clone_size: NA; v_call: TRBV30; cdr3_nt: TGTGCCTGGAGTTATGGGCTAGCGGGAGAGACCCAGTACTTC; cdr3_aa: CAWSYGLAGETQYF
j_call: TRBJ2-7; d_call: NA; clone_size: NA; v_call: TRBV27; cdr3_nt: TGTGCCAGCAGTTCCGCCGGCTACGAGCAGTACTTC; cdr3_aa: CASSSAGYEQYF
j_call: TRBJ1-1; d_call: NA; clone_size: NA; v_call: TRBV4-1; cdr3_nt: TGCGCCAGCAGCCAACCCACCGCGGTCAGGGGTCCTGAAGCTTTCTTT; cdr3_aa: CASSQPTAVRGPEAFF
j_call: TRBJ2-3; d_call: TRBD2; clone_size: NA; v_call: TRBV10-3; cdr3_nt: TGTGCCATCAGTGACCCCCTAGCGGGAGGTGGAGGTTACACAGATACGCAGTATTTT; cdr3_aa: CAISDPLAGGGGYTDTQYF
j_call: TRBJ2-1; d_call: NA; clone_size: NA; v_call: TRBV20-1; cdr3_nt: TGCAGTGCGCTAGTTCTACAGCAGTTCTTC; cdr3_aa: CSALVLQQFF
j_call: TRBJ2-7; d_call: TRBD2; clone_size: NA; v_call: TRBV18; cdr3_nt: TGTGCCAGCTCACCTAAGCGGGAAGGAGAGCAGTACTTC; cdr3_aa: CASSPKREGEQYF
j_call: TRBJ2-1; d_call: NA; clone_size: NA; v_call: TRBV9; cdr3_nt: TGTGCCACGGGGCGCGGCCTCAATGAGCAGTTCTTC; cdr3_aa: CATGRGLNEQFF
j_call: TRBJ2-7; d_call: NA; clone_size: NA; v_call: TRBV18; cdr3_nt: TGTGCCAGCTCACCCACCCTCGTCTACGAGCAGTACTTC; cdr3_aa: CASSPTLVYEQYF
j_call: TRBJ2-1; d_call: TRBD2; clone_size: NA; v_call: TRBV4-1; cdr3_nt: TGCGCCAGCAGCCAAGCAGCGGGAGGGGGGGAGCAGTTCTTC; cdr3_aa: CASSQAAGGGEQFF
j_call: TRBJ2-2; d_call: TRBD1; clone_size: many; v_call: TRBV2; cdr3_nt: TGTGCCAGCGCCGGGACAGGGGAAACCGGGGAGCTGTTTTTT; cdr3_aa: CASAGTGETGELFF
j_call: TRBJ2-3; d_call: TRBD2; clone_size: NA; v_call: TRBV9; cdr3_nt: TGTGCCAGCAGCGTAGGCCCTAGCGGGAGGGCCAGCACAGATACGCAGTATTTT; cdr3_aa: CASSVGPSGRASTDTQYF
j_call: TRBJ2-6; d_call: TRBD1; clone_size: NA; v_call: TRBV27; cdr3_nt: TGTGCCAGCAGTTCACCCGACAGGGGGCCTTTAGCTGGGGCCAACGTCCTGACTTTC; cdr3_aa: CASSSPDRGPLAGANVLTF
j_call: TRBJ2-6; d_call: NA; clone_size: NA; v_call: TRBV5-1; cdr3_nt: TGCGCCAGCAGCGTACACAGGATTTCAACCTCTGGGGCCAACGTCCTGACTTTC; cdr3_aa: CASSVHRISTSGANVLTF
j_call: TRBJ2-3; d_call: TRBD2; clone_size: once; v_call: TRBV14; cdr3_nt: TGTGCCAGCAGCCAAGAGTTGTTCTTAGCGGGAGATGATACGCAGTATTTT; cdr3_aa: CASSQELFLAGDDTQYF
j_call: TRBJ2-7; d_call: TRBD1; clone_size: once; v_call: TRBV19; cdr3_nt: TGTGCCAGTAGTCTCAGGGGACAGGACCCCTCCTACGAGCAGTACTTC; cdr3_aa: CASSLRGQDPSYEQYF